This TCR beta chain was captured in a study of blood T cell repertoires in COVID-19. Study-level information: Sites in the United States, Italy and Spain provided acute and convalescent COVID-19 samples. Nucleic acid was either cDNA or gDNA, and it came from T cells, B-cell-depleted T cells, or PBMCs.

The CDR3 is 15 amino acids. CDR1 is SGHTA, CDR2 FQGTGA, per germline. V was trimmed by 2 bases and J by 6 bases, leaving 11 bases between them. Generated by immunoSEQ multiplex PCR, the TCRdb table keeps only in-frame clones and is missing some. The table has about 80,000 clones, approximately 88% seen once; the top ten hold around 7.3%. The sequencing sample was made of peripheral blood. The rearrangement links TRBV7-3 to TRBJ1-6; possible D gene TRBD1, 6 bases. This clonotype originated in a woman older than 75 with acute or convalescent COVID-19. This CDR3 reads CASSLLGGANSPLHF. The DNA for the CDR3 is TGTGCCAGCAGCTTACTGGGGGGGGCTAATTCACCCCTCCACTTT.